Listed below are T cell receptor beta chains from one sample, sequenced in a study of blood T cell repertoires in COVID-19. Assay used: immunoSEQ multiplex PCR; TCRdb lists only in-frame clones, some missing. In the table there are more than 200,000 clones, around 84% of which are singletons. Sample: peripheral blood. The receptors derive from a woman in her thirties or forties who had recovered from COVID-19. The CDR3 runs from the conserved cysteine through the conserved F or W. Fields, in order: J gene, D gene, V gene, clone size, CDR3 DNA, CDR3 protein. A D gene is named only where the DNA matches it firmly. Size is stated for part of the rows, as once, few or many counts, or as a class when the clone is expanded.

>TRBJ2-3|-|TRBV5-4|once
TGTGCCAGCAGCCCTCGGGTCGCTGGTACAGATACGCAGTATTTT
CASSPRVAGTDTQYF
>TRBJ2-1|TRBD2|TRBV7-2|once
TGTGCCAGCAGCGGGCCAGCGGGGGGAAGGAATGAGCAGTTCTTC
CASSGPAGGRNEQFF
>TRBJ2-1|TRBD2|TRBV9|-
TGTGCCAGCAGCGGGGATAGCGGGGGAGACAATGAGCAGTTCTTC
CASSGDSGGDNEQFF
>TRBJ1-4|-|TRBV2|-
TGTGCCAGCATGATAGGAGGGATGGTTGAAAAACTGTTTTTT
CASMIGGMVEKLFF
>TRBJ1-2|TRBD1|TRBV5-5|-
TGTGCCAGCAGCTTGGTATCATCAGGGGGCAATGGCTACACCTTC
CASSLVSSGGNGYTF
>TRBJ2-1|TRBD2|TRBV7-9|-
TGTGCCAGCAGCGGGGTTAGCGGGGGGCACAATGAGCAGTTCTTC
CASSGVSGGHNEQFF
>TRBJ2-1|TRBD2|TRBV11-2|few
TGTGCCAGCAGCCCCGATCTAGCGGGGGGGCGTGAGCAGTTCTTC
CASSPDLAGGREQFF
>TRBJ2-7|-|TRBV7-9|few
TGTGCCAGCAGCCGCTTTGGGGCAGCTTCCTACGAGCAGTACTTC
CASSRFGAASYEQYF
>TRBJ2-6|TRBD2|TRBV7-2|-
TGTGCCAGCAGCTTAATGGGGGGGAGGGCCAACGTCCTGACTTTC
CASSLMGGRANVLTF
>TRBJ2-1|TRBD1|TRBV24-1|-
TGTGCCACCAGTGGTCATCCGGGACAGGGTGACTACAATGAGCAGTTCTTC
CATSGHPGQGDYNEQFF
>TRBJ2-1|TRBD2|TRBV5-6|-
TGTGCCAGCAGGGAGCGGGGGGCCGGGAATGAGCAGTTCTTC
CASRERGAGNEQFF
>TRBJ2-1|-|TRBV29-1|-
TGCAGCGTTTTACAGGGCCTCTACAATGAGCAGTTCTTC
CSVLQGLYNEQFF
>TRBJ1-2|TRBD1|TRBV4-2|-
TGTGCCAGCAGCCAAACGCGGACAGGGTTGAATTCGGCCACCTTC
CASSQTRTGLNSATF
>TRBJ1-4|TRBD1|TRBV11-3|-
TGTGCCAGCAGCTTGTATCTGGACAGGGTTGAAAAACTGTTTTTT
CASSLYLDRVEKLFF
>TRBJ1-2|TRBD1|TRBV29-1|-
TGCAGCGTTGCCAGGGGGCGCGATGGCTACACCTTC
CSVARGRDGYTF
>TRBJ1-1|-|TRBV18|-
TGTGCCAGCTCACTTACACCGGGACAGAACACTGAAGCTTTCTTT
CASSLTPGQNTEAFF
>TRBJ2-3|TRBD1|TRBV19|-
TGTGCCAGTAGAGACAGGGGGCGTTGGCCAGATACGCAGTATTTT
CASRDRGRWPDTQYF
>TRBJ2-1|-|TRBV6-5|-
TGTGCCAGCAGGGATCTGGGGGCATACAATGAGCAGTTCTTC
CASRDLGAYNEQFF